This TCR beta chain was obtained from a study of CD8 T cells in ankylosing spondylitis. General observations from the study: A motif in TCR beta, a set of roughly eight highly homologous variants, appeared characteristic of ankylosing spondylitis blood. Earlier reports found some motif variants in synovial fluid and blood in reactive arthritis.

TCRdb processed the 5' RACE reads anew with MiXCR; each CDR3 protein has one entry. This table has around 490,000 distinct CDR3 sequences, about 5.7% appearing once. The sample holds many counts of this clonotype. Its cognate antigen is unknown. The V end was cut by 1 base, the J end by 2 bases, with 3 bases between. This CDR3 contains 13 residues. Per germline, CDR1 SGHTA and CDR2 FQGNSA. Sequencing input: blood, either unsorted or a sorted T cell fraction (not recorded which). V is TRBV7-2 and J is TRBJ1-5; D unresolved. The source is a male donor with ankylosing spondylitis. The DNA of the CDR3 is TGTGCCAGCAGCTTAGAGCGCAATCAGCCCCAGCATTTT. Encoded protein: CASSLERNQPQHF.